This is a list of T cell receptor beta chains from one sample in a study of Graves' ophthalmopathy and Graves' hyperthyroidism. TCRdb re-called the multiplex PCR reads with MiXCR, one entry per CDR3 protein. The data hold 560,000 or so distinct CDR3 sequences, with 35% to 40% observed a single time. Material for sequencing was peripheral blood or thyroid tissue (not recorded which). The receptors were gathered from an adult man with Graves' hyperthyroidism. Each CDR3 is given with its conserved first and last residue. A D gene is named only where the DNA matches it firmly. The listing skips clone size in some rows; elsewhere it reads once, few, many or a size class.

clone size	V gene	J gene	CDR3 length	D gene	CDR3 DNA	CDR3 protein
.	TRBV3-1	TRBJ2-7	15	TRBD2	TGTGCCAGCAGCCAACTGCAGCGGGACCCGTCCGAGCAGTACTTC	CASSQLQRDPSEQYF
many	TRBV10-3	TRBJ2-7	14	.	TGTGCCATCAGTGAGTCGTCGGTGGGTTACGAGCAGTACTTC	CAISESSVGYEQYF
many	TRBV5-6	TRBJ1-2	14	.	TGTGCCAGCAGCTTGGGCGGTATGGGGGATGGCTACACCTTC	CASSLGGMGDGYTF
.	TRBV9	TRBJ1-3	16	.	TGTGCCAGCAGCGTAGGTCCAGGGAGCTCTGGAAACACCATATATTTT	CASSVGPGSSGNTIYF
.	TRBV6-5	TRBJ2-5	14	TRBD1	TGTGCCAGCAGACGGACAGGGGTCGGGGAGACCCAGTACTTC	CASRRTGVGETQYF
.	TRBV24-1	TRBJ2-1	14	.	TGTGCCACCAGTGACCAAAGTCAGGACAATGAGCAGTTCTTC	CATSDQSQDNEQFF
.	TRBV6-1	TRBJ2-2	15	TRBD2	TGTGCCAGCATGGGTCTTAGCGGGAGCACCGGGGAGCTGTTTTTT	CASMGLSGSTGELFF
.	TRBV6-4	TRBJ2-2	15	TRBD2	TGTGCCAGAGCCTCACTAGCGGGGGTAACCGGGGAGCTGTTTTTT	CARASLAGVTGELFF
.	TRBV7-6	TRBJ1-2	15	TRBD1	TGTGCCAGCAGTAAGGGGGCGGGTATCGACTATGGCTACACCTTC	CASSKGAGIDYGYTF
.	TRBV11-2	TRBJ2-7	16	TRBD2	TGTGCCAGCAGCTTAGTAGGGGGACTAGGTAGCTACGAGCAGTACTTC	CASSLVGGLGSYEQYF
.	TRBV2	TRBJ2-1	12	.	TGTGCCAGCAGTGAAGAGGACAATGAGCAGTTCTTC	CASSEEDNEQFF
.	TRBV5-4	TRBJ2-2	12	.	TGTGCCAGCAGCCGGATAAAGGGGGAGCTGTTTTTT	CASSRIKGELFF
.	TRBV2	TRBJ2-1	12	.	TGTGCCAGCGGGAGGGGGCTCAATGAGCAGTTCTTC	CASGRGLNEQFF
many	TRBV20-1	TRBJ1-6	16	.	TGCAGTGCTAGAGAAGGGGCCGGGGTAGATAATTCACCCCTCCACTTT	CSAREGAGVDNSPLHF
.	TRBV19	TRBJ1-4	16	TRBD1	TGTGCCAGTAGTATAGATGGGGACAGGTGGGGAGAAAAACTGTTTTTT	CASSIDGDRWGEKLFF
many	TRBV2	TRBJ2-7	14	.	TGTGCCAGCAGTGAAAGACTACTCCCCTACGAGCAGTACTTC	CASSERLLPYEQYF
many	TRBV29-1	TRBJ1-2	13	.	TGCAGCGTTGAATCGGGGGACAACTATGGCTACACCTTC	CSVESGDNYGYTF
.	TRBV5-1	TRBJ2-2	14	.	TGCGCCAGCGGGGGGCTGATGAACACCGGGGAGCTGTTTTTT	CASGGLMNTGELFF
many	TRBV19	TRBJ1-2	13	TRBD1	TGTGCCAGTCTTCGACAGGGAATGAATGGCTACACCTTC	CASLRQGMNGYTF
once	TRBV29-1	TRBJ2-1	19	TRBD2	TGCAGCGTTGAAGATTTCGGGACTAGCGGGAGTATCCTCTACAATGAGCAGTTCTTC	CSVEDFGTSGSILYNEQFF
.	TRBV29-1	TRBJ2-5	15	TRBD1	TGCAGCGTTGATTCGGGACAGGGGGTAGGAGAGACCCAGTACTTC	CSVDSGQGVGETQYF
many	TRBV6-5	TRBJ2-7	14	TRBD1	TGTGCCAGCAGTCCCGGGACAGGCTCACGCGAGCAGTACTTC	CASSPGTGSREQYF
.	TRBV19	TRBJ2-7	15	TRBD2	TGTGCCAGTAGGAGTGGACTAGCGGGAGGAAGGGAGCAGTACTTC	CASRSGLAGGREQYF
many	TRBV6-1	TRBJ1-5	13	.	TGTGCCAGCAGAAACCCGACGACGGGCCCCCAGCATTTT	CASRNPTTGPQHF
.	TRBV20-1	TRBJ2-1	13	TRBD1	TGCAGTGTATTCCGGGACAGCTACAATGAGCAGTTCTTC	CSVFRDSYNEQFF
many	TRBV11-3	TRBJ1-5	13	.	TGTGCCAGCAGCTTAGATTCGAAGACGACCCAGCGTTTT	CASSLDSKTTQRF
.	TRBV7-9	TRBJ2-5	15	.	TGTGCCAGCAGTCCGGGGACGGCGGGGATGGAGACCCAGTACTTC	CASSPGTAGMETQYF
.	TRBV5-1	TRBJ2-7	14	.	TGCGCCAGCAGCTATGATACAAGCTCCTACGAGCAGTACTTC	CASSYDTSSYEQYF
many	TRBV20-1	TRBJ2-5	15	.	TGCAGTGCCCAGTTGGCGGGGCTTTACCAAGAGACCCAGTACTTC	CSAQLAGLYQETQYF
.	TRBV15	TRBJ1-2	12	.	TGTGCCACCAGCAGAGAAGCGGGAGGCTACACCTTC	CATSREAGGYTF
.	TRBV28	TRBJ1-5	14	TRBD1	TGTGCCAGCAGTCCCTGGGACAGCGATCAGCCCCGGCATTTT	CASSPWDSDQPRHF
many	TRBV5-1	TRBJ1-5	16	.	TGCGCCAGCAGCTTGGGTGGGGAGAGGAACAATCAGCCCCAGCATTTT	CASSLGGERNNQPQHF
many	TRBV6-1	TRBJ1-6	15	.	TGTGCCAGCAGTTGGAGAGGGACCGATAATTCACCCCTCCACTTT	CASSWRGTDNSPLHF